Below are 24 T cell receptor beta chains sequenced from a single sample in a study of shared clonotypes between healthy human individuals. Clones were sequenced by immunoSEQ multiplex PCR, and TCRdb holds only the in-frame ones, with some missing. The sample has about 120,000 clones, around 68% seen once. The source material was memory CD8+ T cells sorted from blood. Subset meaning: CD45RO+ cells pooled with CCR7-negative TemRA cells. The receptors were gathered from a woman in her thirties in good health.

The CDR3 coding sequence is TGTGCCAGCAGCTTATCCGGGGGCCACGAGCAGTACTTC. Translating it yields CASSLSGGHEQYF. The genes are TRBV7-2 and TRBJ2-7; D is perhaps TRBD1 or TRBD2 (6 bases each). Germline loops: CDR1 SGHTA, CDR2 FQGNSA. The germline V and J ends were trimmed by 2 bases and 5 bases, with 10 bases remaining between them. This CDR3 has 13 amino acids.

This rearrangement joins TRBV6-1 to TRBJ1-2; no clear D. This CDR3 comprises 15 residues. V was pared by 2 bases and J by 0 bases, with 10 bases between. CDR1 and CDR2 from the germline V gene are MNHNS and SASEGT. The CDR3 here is CASSEYGRTNYGYTF. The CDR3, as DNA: TGTGCCAGCAGTGAATACGGCCGCACTAACTATGGCTACACCTTC.

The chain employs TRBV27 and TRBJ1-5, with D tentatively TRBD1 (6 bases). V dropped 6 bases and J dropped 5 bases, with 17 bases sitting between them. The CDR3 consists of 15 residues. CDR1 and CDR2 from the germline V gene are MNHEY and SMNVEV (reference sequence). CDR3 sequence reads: CASREGQGSYQPQHF. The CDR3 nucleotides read TGTGCCAGCAGGGAGGGGCAGGGGAGTTATCAGCCCCAGCATTTT.

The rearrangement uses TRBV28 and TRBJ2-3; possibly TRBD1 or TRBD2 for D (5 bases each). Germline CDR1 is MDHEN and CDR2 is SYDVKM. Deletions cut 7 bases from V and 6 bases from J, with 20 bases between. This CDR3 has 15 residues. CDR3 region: CASTKGPLGGDTQYF. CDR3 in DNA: TGTGCCAGCACAAAGGGGCCTCTTGGCGGGGATACGCAGTATTTT.

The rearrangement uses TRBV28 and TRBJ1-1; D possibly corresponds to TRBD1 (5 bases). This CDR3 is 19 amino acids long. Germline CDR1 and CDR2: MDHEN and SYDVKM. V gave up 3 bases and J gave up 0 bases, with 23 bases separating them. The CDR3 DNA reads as TGTGCCAGCAGTTTTCGAAGATACCAGTTTCCGGGGGTGAACACTGAAGCTTTCTTT. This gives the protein CASSFRRYQFPGVNTEAFF.

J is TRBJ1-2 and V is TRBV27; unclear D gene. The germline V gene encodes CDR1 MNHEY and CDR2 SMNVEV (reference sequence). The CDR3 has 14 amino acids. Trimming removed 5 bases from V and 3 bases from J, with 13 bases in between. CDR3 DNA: TGTGCCAGCAGTCTCGACTCCGCCTACTATGGCTACACCTTC. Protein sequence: CASSLDSAYYGYTF.

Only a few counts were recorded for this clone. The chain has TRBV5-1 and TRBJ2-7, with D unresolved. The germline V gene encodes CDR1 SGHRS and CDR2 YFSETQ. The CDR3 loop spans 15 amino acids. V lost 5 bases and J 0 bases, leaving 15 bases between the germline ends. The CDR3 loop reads CASSPLTEPSYEQYF. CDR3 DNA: TGCGCCAGCAGTCCCCTCACAGAGCCCTCCTACGAGCAGTACTTC.

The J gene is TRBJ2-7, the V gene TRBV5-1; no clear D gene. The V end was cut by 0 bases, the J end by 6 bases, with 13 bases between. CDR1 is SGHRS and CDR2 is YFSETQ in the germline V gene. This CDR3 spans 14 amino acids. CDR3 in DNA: TGCGCCAGCAGCTTGGCCATGATTTCTGGCGAGCAGTACTTC. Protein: CASSLAMISGEQYF.

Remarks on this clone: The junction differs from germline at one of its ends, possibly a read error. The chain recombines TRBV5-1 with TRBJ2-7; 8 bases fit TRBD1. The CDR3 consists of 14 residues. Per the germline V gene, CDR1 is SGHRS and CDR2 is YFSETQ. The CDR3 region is CASSIGQGSYKQYF. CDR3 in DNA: TGCGCCAGCAGCATTGGACAGGGCTCCTACAAGCAGTACTTC.

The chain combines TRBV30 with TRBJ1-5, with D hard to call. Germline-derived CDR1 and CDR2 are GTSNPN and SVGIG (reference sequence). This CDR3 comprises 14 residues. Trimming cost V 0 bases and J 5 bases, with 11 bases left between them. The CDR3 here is CAWSVLRADQPQHF. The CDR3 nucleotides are TGTGCCTGGAGTGTATTAAGGGCGGATCAGCCCCAGCATTTT.

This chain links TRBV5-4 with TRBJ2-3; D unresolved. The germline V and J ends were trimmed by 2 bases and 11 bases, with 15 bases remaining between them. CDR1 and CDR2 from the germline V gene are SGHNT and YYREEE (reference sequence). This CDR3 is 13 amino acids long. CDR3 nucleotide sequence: TGTGCCAGCAGCTTCTTATCCCGGGCTGGGCAGTATTTT. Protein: CASSFLSRAGQYF.

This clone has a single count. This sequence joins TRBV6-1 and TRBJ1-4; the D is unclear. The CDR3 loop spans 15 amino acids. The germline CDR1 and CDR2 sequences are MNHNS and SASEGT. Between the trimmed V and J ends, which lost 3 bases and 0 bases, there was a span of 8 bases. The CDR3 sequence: CASSEWGTTNEKLFF. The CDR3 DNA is TGTGCCAGCAGTGAGTGGGGAACAACTAATGAAAAACTGTTTTTT.

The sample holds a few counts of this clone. The CDR3 here is CASSPPGTSNYGYTF. The DNA for the CDR3 is TGTGCCAGCTCACCACCAGGGACCTCTAACTATGGCTACACCTTC. The J gene is TRBJ1-2, the V gene TRBV18; D is possibly TRBD1 (5 bases). Germline V lookup: CDR1 KGHSH, CDR2 LQKENI. There are 15 residues in the CDR3. V was trimmed by 0 bases and J by 0 bases, leaving 8 bases between them.

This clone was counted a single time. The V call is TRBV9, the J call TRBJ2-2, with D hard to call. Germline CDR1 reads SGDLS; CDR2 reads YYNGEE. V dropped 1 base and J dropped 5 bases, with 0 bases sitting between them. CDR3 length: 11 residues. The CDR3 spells CASSVTGELFF. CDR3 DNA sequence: TGTGCCAGCAGCGTAACCGGGGAGCTGTTTTTT.

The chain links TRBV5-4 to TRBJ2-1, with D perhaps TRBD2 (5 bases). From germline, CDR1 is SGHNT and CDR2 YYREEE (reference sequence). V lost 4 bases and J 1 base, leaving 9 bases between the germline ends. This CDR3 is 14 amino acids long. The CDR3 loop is CASSPGWSYNEQFF. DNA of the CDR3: TGTGCCAGCAGCCCGGGGTGGTCCTACAATGAGCAGTTCTTC.

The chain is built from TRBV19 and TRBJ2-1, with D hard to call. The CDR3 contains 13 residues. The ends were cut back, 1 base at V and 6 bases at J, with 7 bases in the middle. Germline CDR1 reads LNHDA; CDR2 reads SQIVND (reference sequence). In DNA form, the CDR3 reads TGTGCCAGTAGTATAGGACACATCAATGAGCAGTTCTTC. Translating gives CASSIGHINEQFF.

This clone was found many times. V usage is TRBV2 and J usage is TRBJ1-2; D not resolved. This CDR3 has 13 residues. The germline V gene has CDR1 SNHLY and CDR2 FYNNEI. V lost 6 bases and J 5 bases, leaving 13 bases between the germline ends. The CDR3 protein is CASRPRGLYGYTF. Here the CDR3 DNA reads TGTGCCAGCAGGCCCCGCGGCCTATATGGCTACACCTTC.

The CDR3 sequence: CASSQDYRGVNEAFF. In DNA form, the CDR3 reads TGTGCCAGCAGCCAAGATTACCGAGGCGTCAATGAAGCTTTCTTT. The chain uses TRBV4-2 and TRBJ1-1; D unclear. Trimming took 0 bases from V and 7 from J, leaving 15 bases between them. This CDR3 is built from 15 residues. CDR1 is LGHNA, CDR2 YNFKEQ, per germline.

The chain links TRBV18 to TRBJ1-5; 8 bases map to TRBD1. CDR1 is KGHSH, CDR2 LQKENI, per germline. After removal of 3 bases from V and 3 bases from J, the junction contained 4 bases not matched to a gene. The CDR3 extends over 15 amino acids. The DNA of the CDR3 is TGTGCCAGCTCACCCGACAGGGGACCCAATCAGCCCCAGCATTTT. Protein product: CASSPDRGPNQPQHF.

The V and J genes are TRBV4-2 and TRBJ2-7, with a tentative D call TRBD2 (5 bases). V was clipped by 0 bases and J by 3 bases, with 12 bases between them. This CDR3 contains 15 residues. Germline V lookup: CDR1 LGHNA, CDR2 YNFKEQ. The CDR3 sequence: CASSQDRGSGYEQYF. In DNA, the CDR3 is TGTGCCAGCAGCCAAGATCGAGGAAGCGGCTACGAGCAGTACTTC.

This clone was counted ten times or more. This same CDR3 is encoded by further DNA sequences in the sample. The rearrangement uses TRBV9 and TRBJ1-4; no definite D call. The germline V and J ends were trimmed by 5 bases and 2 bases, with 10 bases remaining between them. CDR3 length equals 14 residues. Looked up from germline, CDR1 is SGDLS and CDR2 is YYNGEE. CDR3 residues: CASSLGGTNEKLFF. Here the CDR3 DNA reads TGTGCCAGCAGTCTAGGAGGGACTAATGAAAAACTGTTTTTT.

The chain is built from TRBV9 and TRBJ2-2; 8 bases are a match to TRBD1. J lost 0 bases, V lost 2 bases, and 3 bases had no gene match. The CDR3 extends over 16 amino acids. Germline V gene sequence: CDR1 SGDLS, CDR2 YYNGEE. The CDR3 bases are TGTGCCAGCAGCGTTAGGGGACAGGCGAACACCGGGGAGCTGTTTTTT. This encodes CASSVRGQANTGELFF.

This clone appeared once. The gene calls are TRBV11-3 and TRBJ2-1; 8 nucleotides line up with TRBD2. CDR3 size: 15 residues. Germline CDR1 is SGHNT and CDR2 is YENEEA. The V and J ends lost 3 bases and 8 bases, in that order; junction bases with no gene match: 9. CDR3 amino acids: CASSFSSGYEDEQFF. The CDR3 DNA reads TGTGCCAGCAGCTTTTCTAGCGGGTATGAAGATGAGCAGTTCTTC. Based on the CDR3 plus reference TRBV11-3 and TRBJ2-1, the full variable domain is EAGVVQSPRYKIIEKKQPVAFWCNPISGHNTLYWYLQNLGQGPELLIRYENEEAVDDSQLPKDRFSAERLKGVDSTLKIQPAELGDSAVYLCASSFSSGYEDEQFFGPGTRLTVL.

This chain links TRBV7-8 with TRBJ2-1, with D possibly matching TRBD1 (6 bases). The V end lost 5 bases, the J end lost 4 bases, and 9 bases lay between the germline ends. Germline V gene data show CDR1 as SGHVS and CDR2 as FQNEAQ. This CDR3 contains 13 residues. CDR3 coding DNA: TGTGCCAGCAGCCTTCAGGGGTACAATGAGCAGTTCTTC. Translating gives CASSLQGYNEQFF.